This T cell receptor beta chain was sequenced in a study of cytomegalovirus exposure and HLA in healthy donors (TCRdb year 2017). General notes on the study: According to a later analysis, one platform produced both the roughly 110 validation repertoires and the approximately 660 repertoires of the first cohort. The study aimed to test whether signatures of past pathogen exposure could be identified by cataloging public T cell receptors. Besides the first cohort of about 730 subjects, a separate validation cohort made up of over 95 different subjects was used. To predict cytomegalovirus infection status, the study brought together high-throughput TCR immunosequencing, statistical association of individual TCRs with disease status, and machine learning.

Libraries were built with the immunoSEQ multiplex PCR assay. The authors processed their data as follows. A statistical classification framework was built to diagnose cytomegalovirus status from the catalog of TCR beta chain sequences. TCRdb re-hosts the immuneACCESS table, in-frame sequences only. Its copies lack some clones; in the studies checked, an unresolved V gene accounts for under half of them, and the cause for the rest is not known. For V, J and clone size, that table is used; D and trimming come from the DNA. The sample table holds 97,000 or so clones, of which about 90% were seen once. Over 6% of the sample comes from the top ten. This clone was counted once. This clone's antigen is unknown. Per-base quality was not reported, and no clone a single base away is much larger than it. V is cut back by 6 bases and J by 2 bases, with 6 bases in the junction unmatched. Its CDR3 holds 15 amino acids, cysteine through phenylalanine. Of all the DNA, just the CDR3 is kept, 45 bases in frame from base 1. The germline V gene (reference sequence) sets CDR1 to LNHDA and CDR2 to SQIVND.

The donors belonged to the validation cohort of roughly 120 subjects, which was separate from the approximately 700-subject first cohort. Study-level results and caveats: The classifier was reported to diagnose cytomegalovirus status with high specificity and sensitivity in both the original cohort and the validation cohort. In a later analysis, TCRs clustered in the first cohort were found to also tend to co-occur in the roughly 130 validation repertoires, with around 94% of cluster scores above 0. The validation cohort had no HLA typing available for a later analysis, so co-occurrence within that cohort was assessed over all 130 or so repertoires. Three of the identified cytomegalovirus-associated TCR beta chains were confirmed in vitro to be specific for cytomegalovirus antigens. Most TCR sequences were seen in very few donors, while some public TCRs were found in many individuals. The study gave a list of 150 to 200 TCR beta chains associated with cytomegalovirus. It was suggested by the authors that the approach could potentially be generalized to other disease states and immunological phenotypes.

This TCR derives from a man between 18 and 35 years old in good health and CMV-seropositive. The chain is made from TRBV19 and TRBJ1-5; 8 of the junction bases match TRBD1. The specimen sequenced was PBMCs. The CDR3 reads CASRGQGVGNQPQHF. In nucleotides, the sequence is TGTGCCAGTAGAGGACAGGGTGTGGGCAATCAGCCCCAGCATTTT.